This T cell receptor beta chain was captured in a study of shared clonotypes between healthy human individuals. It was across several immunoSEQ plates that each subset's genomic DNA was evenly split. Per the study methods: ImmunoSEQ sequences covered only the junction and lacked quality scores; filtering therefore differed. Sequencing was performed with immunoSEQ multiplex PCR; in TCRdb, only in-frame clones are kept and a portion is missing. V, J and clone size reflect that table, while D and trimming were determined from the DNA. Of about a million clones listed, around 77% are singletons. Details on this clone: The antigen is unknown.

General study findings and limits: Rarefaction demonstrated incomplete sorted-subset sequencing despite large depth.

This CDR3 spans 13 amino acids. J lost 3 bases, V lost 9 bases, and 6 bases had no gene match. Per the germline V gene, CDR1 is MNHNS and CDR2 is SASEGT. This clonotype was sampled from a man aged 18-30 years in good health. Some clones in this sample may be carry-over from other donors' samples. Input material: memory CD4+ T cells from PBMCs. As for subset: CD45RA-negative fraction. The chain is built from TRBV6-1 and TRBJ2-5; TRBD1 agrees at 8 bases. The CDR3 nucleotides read TGTGCCAGTAGGACAGGGTATGAAGAGACCCAGTACTTC. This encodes CASRTGYEETQYF.